Presented here are 12 T cell receptor beta chains from one specimen sequenced in a study of T cells in Graves' hyperthyroidism and ophthalmopathy. TCR beta CDR3 region amplification was performed from RNA transcripts. First-round RT-PCR with HTBI primers amplified the TCR CDR3 region. One entry per CDR3 protein results from TCRdb running MiXCR on the multiplex PCR reads. The table has about 360,000 distinct CDR3 sequences, around 14% seen once. The source material was blood. The receptors shown here come from a woman between 18 and 29 years old with Graves' hyperthyroidism.

To note about this clonotype: This may stem from a read error, because a much larger clone lies one nucleotide away. V usage is TRBV28 and J usage is TRBJ2-1; 11 bases fit TRBD2. Germline V gene lookup returns CDR1 MDHEN and CDR2 SYDVKM. CDR3 size: 18 residues. V shed 5 bases and J 3 bases; nucleotides not matched to a gene: 12. The CDR3 is CASSVPLYTSGSYNEQFF. In DNA, the CDR3 is TGTGCCAGCAGTGTCCCCCTCTATACTAGCGGGAGCTACAATGAGCAGTTCTTC.

This clonotype showed up many times. This chain connects TRBV18 to TRBJ2-7, with TRBD1 matching over 12 bases. The germline gives CDR1 KGHSH, CDR2 LQKENI. Trimming at V came to 3 bases and at J to 6 bases, leaving 9 bases not matched to a gene. The CDR3 has 16 amino acids. The CDR3 DNA is TGTGCCAGCTCACCGGGTTTGGGACAGGGGGCATCCGAGCAGTACTTC. Protein product: CASSPGLGQGASEQYF.

The chain couples TRBV19 to TRBJ1-4; D remains ambiguous. In germline, CDR1 is LNHDA, CDR2 SQIVND (reference sequence). This CDR3 is 15 amino acids long. V lost 4 bases to trimming and J lost 8 bases, with 17 bases between them. DNA of the CDR3: TGTGCCAGTAGTAAAGGGAGTCTTCGCAACGAAAAACTGTTTTTT. Translating it yields CASSKGSLRNEKLFF.

This clonotype was picked up many times. One junction end disagrees with the germline gene, perhaps due to a read error. The chain is built from TRBV13 and TRBJ2-3; no firm D call. There are 13 residues in the CDR3. CDR1 is PRHDT and CDR2 is FYEKMQ in the germline V gene (reference sequence). Here the CDR3 DNA reads TGTGCCAGTAGCTCAATCGCCATGGATACGCAGTATTTT. Its translation: CASSSIAMDTQYF.

This clonotype occurred many times. The chain carries TRBV28 and TRBJ1-5; 12 nucleotides align to TRBD1. The CDR3 loop spans 16 amino acids. From germline, CDR1 is MDHEN and CDR2 SYDVKM. V was pared by 5 bases and J by 6 bases, with 8 bases of the junction left unmatched. As DNA, the CDR3 is TGTGCCAGCAGTCCCCCGGGACAGGGGGCGGGTCAGCCCCAGCATTTT. It codes for CASSPPGQGAGQPQHF.

V usage is TRBV19 and J usage is TRBJ1-5, with D perhaps TRBD1 (6 bases). This CDR3 is built from 16 residues. Trimming shortened V by 5 bases and J by 0 bases, and 14 bases separated the two germline ends. The germline CDR1 and CDR2 sequences are LNHDA and SQIVND (reference sequence). The CDR3, as DNA: TGTGCCAGTAGTTCGGTTGGACAGTATAGCAATCAGCCCCAGCATTTT. This translates into CASSSVGQYSNQPQHF.

There are many counts of this clonotype. This chain links TRBV11-2 with TRBJ1-6, with 9 bases fitting TRBD1. This CDR3 contains 18 residues. The V gene's germline CDR1 is SGHAT and CDR2 FQNNGV. The V gene end was trimmed by 5 bases and the J gene end by 3 bases; junction bases not matched to a gene: 11. CDR3 amino acids: CASSKSAGQGFYNSPLHF. The CDR3 DNA is TGTGCCAGCAGCAAATCGGCGGGACAGGGCTTCTATAATTCACCCCTCCACTTT. Supplemented by reference TRBV11-2 and TRBJ1-6, the full variable domain reads EAGVAQSPRYKIIEKRQSVAFWCNPISGHATLYWYQQILGQGPKLLIQFQNNGVVDDSQLPKDRFSAERLKGVDSTLKIQPAKLEDSAVYLCASSKSAGQGFYNSPLHFGNGTRLTVT.

This clonotype was recorded at least ten times. This chain joins TRBV2 and TRBJ1-6, with no clear D. CDR1 and CDR2 from the germline V gene are SNHLY and FYNNEI. The CDR3 runs to 12 residues. V was cut by 5 bases and J by 7 bases, with 6 bases left in between. CDR3: CASSLANSPLHF. The CDR3 coding sequence is TGTGCCAGCAGTTTGGCGAATTCACCCCTCCACTTT.

The rearrangement uses TRBV3-1 and TRBJ1-2, with a weak D call TRBD1 (5 bases). CDR1 and CDR2 (germline): LGHDT, YNNKEL (reference sequence). V lost 0 bases and J 7 bases, leaving 12 bases between the germline ends. The CDR3 has 14 residues. CDR3 loop: CASSQDRGATGYTF. CDR3 bases: TGTGCCAGCAGCCAAGATCGCGGGGCTACTGGCTACACCTTC.

This clonotype was seen more than once but under ten times. This CDR3 is missing its conserved last phenylalanine or tryptophan, likely due to a read error. The chain joins TRBV28 to TRBJ2-7; no firm D call. Trimming shortened V by 5 bases and J by 5 bases, and 10 bases separated the two germline ends. The V gene's germline CDR1 is MDHEN and CDR2 SYDVKM. The CDR3 is 12 amino acids. CDR3 DNA sequence: TGTGCCAGCAGTCCTGGGATGAACGAGCAGTACCTC. It encodes CASSPGMNEQYL.

The chain has TRBV5-1 and TRBJ1-2; 7 bases are shared with TRBD1. The CDR3 is made up of 16 amino acids. With 1 base clipped from V and 3 bases from J, the junction kept 9 bases outside the gene matches. From germline, CDR1 is SGHRS and CDR2 YFSETQ. The CDR3 DNA reads as TGCGCCAGCAGCTTGTACTCGAGGGGGCGCGACTATGGCTACACCTTC. It yields the protein CASSLYSRGRDYGYTF. The full variable domain, in which reference TRBV5-1 and TRBJ1-2 provide the parts outside the CDR3, is KAGVTQTPRYLIKTRGQQVTLSCSPISGHRSVSWYQQTPGQGLQFLFEYFSETQRNKGNFPGRFSGRQFSNSRSEMNVSTLELGDSALYLCASSLYSRGRDYGYTFGSGTRLTVV.

This clonotype turned up a few times. This chain links TRBV6-1 with TRBJ2-1, with 9 bases lining up with TRBD2. Germline CDR1 is MNHNS and CDR2 is SASEGT. V dropped 6 bases and J dropped 1; count of bases not matched to a gene: 7. CDR3 length: 16 residues. CDR3 loop: CASRFSGGESYNEQFF. The CDR3 DNA sequence: TGTGCCAGCAGATTTAGCGGGGGTGAGTCCTACAATGAGCAGTTCTTC.